The 16 T cell receptor beta chains below come from one sample, sequenced in a study of blood T cell repertoires in COVID-19. Here immunoSEQ multiplex PCR was the method, and the copy in TCRdb shows in-frame clones only, minus some. The sample has 210,000 or so clones; around 85% are singletons. The sample taken for sequencing was peripheral blood. Every receptor here comes from a woman in her forties or fifties with acute or convalescent COVID-19.

This clone was recorded only once. The chain couples TRBV11-1 to TRBJ2-2, with 7 bases matching TRBD1. The CDR3 length is 15 residues. Trimming took 2 bases from V and 5 from J; bases not matched to a gene: 5. Germline V gene sequence: CDR1 SGHAT, CDR2 FQDESV (reference sequence). This chain's CDR3 is CASSLNRGRTGELFF. CDR3 DNA sequence: TGTGCCAGCAGCTTAAACAGGGGAAGGACCGGGGAGCTGTTTTTT.

J is TRBJ2-5 and V is TRBV19, with TRBD1 matching over 7 bases. J gave up 1 base and V 5 bases, and 4 bases lay outside the gene matches. Per the germline V gene, CDR1 is LNHDA and CDR2 is SQIVND (reference sequence). The CDR3 is made up of 14 amino acids. The CDR3 here is CASSLGTVQETQYF. The CDR3 DNA reads as TGTGCCAGTAGTCTCGGGACAGTCCAAGAGACCCAGTACTTC.

The chain couples TRBV7-2 to TRBJ2-4; D perhaps matches TRBD1 (6 bases). Germline V lookup: CDR1 SGHTA, CDR2 FQGNSA. Between the trimmed V and J ends, which lost 1 base and 8 bases, there was a span of 9 bases. The CDR3 consists of 13 residues. In DNA form, the CDR3 reads TGTGCCAGCAGCTTAGGGGGGCGGGACATTCAGTACTTC. Translated: CASSLGGRDIQYF.

The table lists this clone with a few counts. The chain couples TRBV11-3 to TRBJ2-1, with TRBD1 matching 11 bases. The CDR3 is 16 amino acids. With 7 bases clipped from V and 8 bases from J, the junction kept 13 bases outside the gene matches. The V gene's germline CDR1 is SGHNT and CDR2 YENEEA. CDR3 amino acids: CASTPLGQGDGDEQFF. In DNA form, the CDR3 reads TGTGCCAGCACCCCTTTGGGACAGGGGGATGGGGATGAGCAGTTCTTC.

This rearrangement joins TRBV6-1 to TRBJ2-1; no clear D gene. The germline gives CDR1 MNHNS, CDR2 SASEGT. The CDR3 spans 12 residues. V gave up 6 bases and J gave up 7 bases, with 10 bases separating them. CDR3 DNA sequence: TGTGCCAGCAGCCAAGAGGATAATGAGCAGTTCTTC. This translates into CASSQEDNEQFF.

The V and J genes are TRBV2 and TRBJ2-2, with 10 bases fitting TRBD2. V trimming: 7 bases; J trimming: 1 base; junction bases outside the gene matches: 12. Looked up from germline, CDR1 is SNHLY and CDR2 is FYNNEI. The CDR3 consists of 18 residues. The CDR3 loop reads CASILRRSSGGNTGELFF. The CDR3 coding sequence is TGTGCCAGCATTCTAAGACGCTCTAGCGGGGGGAACACCGGGGAGCTGTTTTTT.

The genes are TRBV29-1 and TRBJ2-7; D possibly corresponds to TRBD1 (7 bases). Germline CDR1 reads SQVTM; CDR2 reads ANQGSEA. V was shortened by 5 bases and J by 4 bases, with 15 bases between the two germline ends. This CDR3 has 13 residues. Here the CDR3 reads CSVSSGGSYEQYF. The CDR3 nucleotides are TGCAGCGTTTCCTCAGGGGGGTCGTACGAGCAGTACTTC.

This chain connects TRBV2 to TRBJ2-1, with TRBD2 matching over 8 bases. Trimming at V came to 6 bases and at J to 15 bases, leaving 4 bases not matched to a gene. The CDR3 consists of 10 residues. CDR1 and CDR2 (germline): SNHLY, FYNNEI. This CDR3 reads CASRSGGPFF. The CDR3 DNA reads as TGTGCCAGCAGAAGCGGGGGCCCGTTCTTC.

This CDR3 reads CASSFDRVGGNTIYF. As DNA, the CDR3 is TGTGCCAGCAGCTTTGACAGGGTGGGTGGAAACACCATATATTTT. This chain joins TRBV7-9 and TRBJ1-3, with 7 positions matching TRBD1. Germline values: CDR1 SEHNR, CDR2 FQNEAQ (reference sequence). The CDR3 is 15 residues long. The trim removed 3 bases at V and 3 bases at J, leaving 5 bases unmatched. Combining the CDR3 with reference TRBV7-9 and TRBJ1-3 gives the whole variable domain DTGVSQNPRHKITKRGQNVTFRCDPISEHNRLYWYRQTLGQGPEFLTYFQNEAQLEKSRLLSDRFSAERPKGSFSTLEIQRTEQGDSAMYLCASSFDRVGGNTIYFGEGSWLTVV.

The chain links TRBV29-1 to TRBJ1-2, with D possibly TRBD1 on 5 matching bases. The length of the CDR3 is 13 residues. From germline, CDR1 is SQVTM and CDR2 ANQGSEA. V was pared by 4 bases and J by 3 bases, with 12 bases between. This chain's CDR3 is CSVGQGTDYGYTF. The CDR3 DNA is TGCAGCGTTGGGCAGGGTACTGACTATGGCTACACCTTC.

This sequence joins TRBV29-1 and TRBJ2-5, with D possibly TRBD1 on 6 matching bases. Looked up from germline, CDR1 is SQVTM and CDR2 is ANQGSEA. V was trimmed by 7 bases and J by 0 bases, leaving 12 bases between them. The CDR3 covers 13 residues. The CDR3 loop reads CSAGQSYQETQYF. CDR3 sequence (DNA): TGCAGCGCCGGACAGTCGTACCAAGAGACCCAGTACTTC.

This chain uses TRBV6-5 with TRBJ2-1; 7 bases map to TRBD1. The length of the CDR3 is 14 residues. Germline V gives CDR1 MNHEY, CDR2 SVGAGI. V shed 8 bases, J shed 9 bases, and the junction held 13 bases outside the gene matches. CDR3: CASRFGGRGSEQFF. CDR3 bases: TGTGCCAGCCGCTTTGGGGGCAGGGGGAGTGAGCAGTTCTTC.

The chain links TRBV2 to TRBJ2-7; possible D gene TRBD2, 6 bases. The CDR3 extends over 14 amino acids. V was cut by 7 bases and J by 4 bases, with 17 bases left in between. Germline-derived CDR1 and CDR2 are SNHLY and FYNNEI. The CDR3 nucleotides are TGTGCCAGCAATCCGGGGCTAGCGTCTTACGAGCAGTACTTC. It encodes CASNPGLASYEQYF.

Concerning this clone: The same CDR3 can be traced to other DNA sequences in this sample. This rearrangement joins TRBV18 to TRBJ1-1; D possibly corresponds to TRBD1 (6 bases). The CDR3 spans 13 residues. V lost 3 bases to trimming and J lost 1 base, with 6 bases between them. Germline loops: CDR1 KGHSH, CDR2 LQKENI. CDR3 loop: CASSPGQNTEAFF. The CDR3 bases are TGTGCCAGCTCACCGGGACAGAACACTGAAGCTTTCTTT.

This clone was seen a few times. V usage is TRBV7-9 and J usage is TRBJ1-6, with a possible D match to TRBD1 (6 bases). The CDR3 consists of 14 residues. Trimming removed 7 bases from V and 6 bases from J, with 13 bases in between. CDR1 SEHNR and CDR2 FQNEAQ come from the germline V gene (reference sequence). CDR3: CASMGQGFNSPLHF. CDR3 DNA: TGTGCCAGCATGGGCCAGGGGTTTAATTCACCCCTCCACTTT.

This clone was picked up a small number of times. V is TRBV6-5 and J is TRBJ2-7, with 7 bases matching TRBD1. Germline CDR1 and CDR2: MNHEY and SVGAGI. Losses at the gene ends were 10 bases for V and 2 bases for J; bases not matched to a gene: 14. The CDR3 totals 15 residues. The CDR3 DNA reads as TGTGCCACTAAGCCTGGACAGGCCCAAACCTACGAGCAGTACTTC. It encodes CATKPGQAQTYEQYF.